Listed here are 14 T cell receptor beta chains from one sample, sequenced in a study of T cells in Graves' hyperthyroidism and ophthalmopathy. TCR beta CDR3 regions were amplified from RNA transcripts. Using the HTBI primer set, a first-round RT-PCR was run on the TCR CDR3. TCRdb reprocessed the multiplex PCR reads with MiXCR, giving one entry per CDR3 protein. The repertoire holds hundreds of thousands of distinct CDR3 sequences, with approximately 15% as singletons. Sample: blood. Source of these receptors: a woman under 40 with Graves' hyperthyroidism that later progressed to Graves' ophthalmopathy.

This clonotype occurred many times. The V call is TRBV20-1, the J call TRBJ2-3; 9 bases are a match to TRBD2. This CDR3 region has 15 residues. With V trimmed by 7 bases and J by 2 bases, 10 bases remained unmatched. The germline V gene has CDR1 DFQATT and CDR2 SNEGSKA (reference sequence). The CDR3 sequence is CSVKTAGGDTDTQYF. The CDR3 bases are TGCAGTGTAAAGACGGCGGGAGGGGACACAGATACGCAGTATTTT.

The gene calls are TRBV29-1 and TRBJ2-5, with TRBD1 as a possible D gene (6 bases). Germline V gene data show CDR1 as SQVTM and CDR2 as ANQGSEA. Trimming removed 7 bases at V and 3 bases at J, with 12 bases between. This CDR3 is built from 12 residues. The CDR3 here is CSAVRGKETQYF. The DNA of the CDR3 is TGCAGCGCTGTGAGGGGGAAAGAGACCCAGTACTTC.

The DNA for the CDR3 is TGTGCCAGCTCACCAATTGGGACAGGGAGTGGTGAGCAGTTCTTC. This encodes CASSPIGTGSGEQFF. The rearrangement joins TRBV18 to TRBJ2-1; 9 bases map to TRBD1. Germline lookup yields CDR1 KGHSH and CDR2 LQKENI. V shed 2 bases and J 9 bases; nucleotides not matched to a gene: 8. The CDR3 is 15 residues long.

This clonotype was seen ten or more times. The CDR3 coding sequence is TGTGCCAGCAGCCGGGGAGGCGGGAGCAGCTCCTACGAGCAGTACTTC. Translated, it gives CASSRGGGSSSYEQYF. The rearrangement joins TRBV28 to TRBJ2-7, with 7 bases aligning to TRBD2. The CDR3 is 16 residues long. Losses at the gene ends were 6 bases for V and 0 bases for J; bases not matched to a gene: 11. In germline, CDR1 is MDHEN, CDR2 SYDVKM.

There are many counts of this clonotype. V is TRBV28 and J is TRBJ2-1; 8 bases fit TRBD1. The CDR3 runs to 17 residues. V trimming: 6 bases; J trimming: 3 bases; junction bases outside the gene matches: 13. CDR1 is MDHEN, CDR2 SYDVKM, per germline. As DNA, the CDR3 is TGTGCCAGCAGCCGGTCCCGACAGGGGAAGGGCTACAATGAGCAGTTCTTC. The encoded protein is CASSRSRQGKGYNEQFF.

This clonotype was seen just once. A read error may produce the germline difference seen at one junction end. V is TRBV20-1 and J is TRBJ2-7; 13 nucleotides line up with TRBD2. Germline V gene sequence: CDR1 DFQATT, CDR2 SNEGSKA (reference sequence). This CDR3 contains 17 residues. Here the CDR3 reads CSAGERTSGGIRDEQYF. The CDR3 nucleotides are TGCAGTGCTGGAGAACGGACTAGCGGGGGAATAAGAGACGAGCAGTACTTC.

The J gene is TRBJ2-1, the V gene TRBV2, with TRBD1 identical over 9 bases. CDR3 length equals 13 residues. CDR1 and CDR2 from the germline V gene are SNHLY and FYNNEI. Trimming removed 6 bases from V and 6 bases from J; junction bases left unmatched: 3. In nucleotides, the CDR3 is TGTGCCAGCAGGGGACAGGGTGTCAATGAGCAGTTCTTC. It codes for CASRGQGVNEQFF.

V is TRBV30 and J is TRBJ1-4; TRBD1 agrees at 7 bases. CDR3 length: 14 residues. V shed 3 bases and J 5 bases; nucleotides not matched to a gene: 6. The germline V gene has CDR1 GTSNPN and CDR2 SVGIG (reference sequence). CDR3 loop: CAWSEGQLNEKLFF. CDR3 DNA: TGTGCCTGGAGCGAGGGACAGCTAAATGAAAAACTGTTTTTT.

The genes are TRBV9 and TRBJ2-3, with D possibly matching TRBD2 (6 bases). Germline V lookup: CDR1 SGDLS, CDR2 YYNGEE. The V end was cut by 0 bases, the J end by 0 bases, with 11 bases between. The CDR3 extends over 16 amino acids. CDR3 loop: CASSVDGGVSTDTQYF. CDR3 sequence (DNA): TGTGCCAGCAGCGTAGACGGCGGGGTCAGCACAGATACGCAGTATTTT.

This chain joins TRBV2 and TRBJ2-7, with 7 nucleotides matching TRBD2. The J segment lost 3 bases and the V segment lost 7 bases, leaving 3 bases of the junction unmatched. The CDR3 spans 12 residues. Germline V gene sequence: CDR1 SNHLY, CDR2 FYNNEI. As DNA, the CDR3 is TGTGCCAGCACGGGAGGAGTCTACGAGCAGTACTTC. Its protein is CASTGGVYEQYF.

In its sample, this clonotype was seen many times. This chain connects TRBV7-6 to TRBJ2-7, with 7 positions matching TRBD2. The CDR3 totals 15 residues. The germline V gene has CDR1 SGHVS and CDR2 FNYEAQ. Losses at the gene ends were 3 bases for V and 1 base for J; bases not matched to a gene: 6. The CDR3 loop reads CASSFSIGGSYEQYF. The CDR3 nucleotides are TGTGCCAGCAGCTTCTCGATCGGGGGGTCCTACGAGCAGTACTTC.

The chain couples TRBV25-1 to TRBJ2-4; 10 bases map to TRBD1. J gave up 12 bases and V 3 bases, and 8 bases lay outside the gene matches. The CDR3 totals 14 residues. Germline V gene data show CDR1 as MGHDK and CDR2 as SYGVNS. CDR3 nucleotides: TGTGCCAGCAGTGACCACGGGACAGGGGTCAATCAGTACTTC. It yields the protein CASSDHGTGVNQYF. Together with reference TRBV25-1 and TRBJ2-4, the CDR3 gives the full variable domain: EADIYQTPRYLVIGTGKKITLECSQTMGHDKMYWYQQDPGMELHLIHYSYGVNSTEKGDLSSESTVSRIRTEHFPLTLESARPSHTSQYLCASSDHGTGVNQYFGAGTRLSVL.

This clonotype showed up many times. The chain combines TRBV27 with TRBJ2-3, with D perhaps matching TRBD2 (6 bases). In germline, CDR1 is MNHEY, CDR2 SMNVEV (reference sequence). The V end lost 2 bases, the J end lost 4 bases, and 13 bases lay between the germline ends. This CDR3 is 15 amino acids long. Written as DNA, the CDR3 is TGTGCCAGCAGTTTAGCGGGAATTCTACCAGATACGCAGTATTTT. Translating it yields CASSLAGILPDTQYF.

This clonotype was counted many times. The V call is TRBV20-1, the J call TRBJ1-5; no clear D gene. The CDR3 loop spans 13 amino acids. V was shortened by 7 bases and J by 3 bases, with 13 bases between the two germline ends. Germline lookup yields CDR1 DFQATT and CDR2 SNEGSKA (reference sequence). CDR3 amino acids: CSVRSVANQPQHF. CDR3 bases: TGCAGTGTCAGGTCTGTTGCCAATCAGCCCCAGCATTTT.